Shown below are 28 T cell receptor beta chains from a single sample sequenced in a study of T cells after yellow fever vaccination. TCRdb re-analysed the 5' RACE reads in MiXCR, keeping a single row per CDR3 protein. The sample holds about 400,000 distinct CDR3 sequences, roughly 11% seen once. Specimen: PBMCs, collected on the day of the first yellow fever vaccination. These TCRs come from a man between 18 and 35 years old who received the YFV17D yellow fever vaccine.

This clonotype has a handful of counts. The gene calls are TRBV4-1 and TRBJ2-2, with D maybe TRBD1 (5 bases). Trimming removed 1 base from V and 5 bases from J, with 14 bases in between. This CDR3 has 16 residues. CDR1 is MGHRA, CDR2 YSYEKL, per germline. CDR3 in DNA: TGCGCCAGCAGCCAAGCGTACAGGACCACTACCGGGGAGCTGTTTTTT. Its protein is CASSQAYRTTTGELFF.

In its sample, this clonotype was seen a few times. The CDR3 DNA reads TGCGCCAGCAGCGATTCGACAGGACGCTATGGCTACACCTTC. It yields the protein CASSDSTGRYGYTF. The chain joins TRBV5-1 to TRBJ1-2, with D possibly TRBD1 on 6 matching bases. Germline loops: CDR1 SGHRS, CDR2 YFSETQ. V was pared by 4 bases and J by 4 bases, with 14 bases between. The CDR3 is made up of 14 amino acids.

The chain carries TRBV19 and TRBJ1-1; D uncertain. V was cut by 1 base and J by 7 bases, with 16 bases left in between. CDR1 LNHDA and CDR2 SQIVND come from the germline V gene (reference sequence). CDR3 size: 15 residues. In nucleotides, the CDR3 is TGTGCCAGTAGTATAGCCTTAAGACTCGAGAGTGAAGCTTTCTTT. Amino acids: CASSIALRLESEAFF.

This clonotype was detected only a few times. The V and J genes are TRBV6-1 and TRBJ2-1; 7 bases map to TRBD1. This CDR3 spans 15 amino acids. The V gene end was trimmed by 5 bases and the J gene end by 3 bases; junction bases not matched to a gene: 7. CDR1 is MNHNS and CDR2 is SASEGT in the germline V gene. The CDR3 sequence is CASSPYWDSYNEQFF. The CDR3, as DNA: TGTGCCAGCAGTCCCTATTGGGACAGCTACAATGAGCAGTTCTTC.

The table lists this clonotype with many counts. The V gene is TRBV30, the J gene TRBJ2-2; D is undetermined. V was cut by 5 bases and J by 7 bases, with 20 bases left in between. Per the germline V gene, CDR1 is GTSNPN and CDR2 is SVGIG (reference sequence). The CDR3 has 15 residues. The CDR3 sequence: CAWGRKTSWVGELFF. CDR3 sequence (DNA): TGTGCCTGGGGACGGAAGACCTCTTGGGTCGGGGAGCTGTTTTTT.

In nucleotides, the CDR3 is TGCAGTGCTGGACGGGCTCCGGGCGAGCAGTACTTC. This codes for CSAGRAPGEQYF. V usage is TRBV20-1 and J usage is TRBJ2-7, with no clear D. This CDR3 is 12 amino acids long. Germline V gene lookup returns CDR1 DFQATT and CDR2 SNEGSKA (reference sequence). V was trimmed by 5 bases and J by 6 bases, leaving 14 bases between them.

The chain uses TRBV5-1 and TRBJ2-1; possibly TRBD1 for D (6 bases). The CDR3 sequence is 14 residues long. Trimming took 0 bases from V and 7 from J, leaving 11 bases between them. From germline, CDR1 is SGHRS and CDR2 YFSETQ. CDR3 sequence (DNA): TGCGCCAGCAGCTTGGGGCAGGGGAGAAATGAGCAGTTCTTC. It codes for CASSLGQGRNEQFF.

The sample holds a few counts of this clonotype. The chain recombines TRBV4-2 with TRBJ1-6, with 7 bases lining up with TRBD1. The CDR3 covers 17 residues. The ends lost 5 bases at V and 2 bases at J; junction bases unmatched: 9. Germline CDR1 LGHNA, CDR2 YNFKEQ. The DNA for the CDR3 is TGTGCCAGCAGCGAACTCCGGACAGGTGCCTATAATTCACCCCTCCACTTT. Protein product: CASSELRTGAYNSPLHF.

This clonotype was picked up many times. The CDR3: CASSPLRGNTGELFF. The CDR3 DNA reads as TGTGCCAGCTCACCACTGCGGGGGAACACCGGGGAGCTGTTTTTT. The genes are TRBV18 and TRBJ2-2; TRBD2 might be the D (6 bases). The germline V gene has CDR1 KGHSH and CDR2 LQKENI. The CDR3 totals 15 residues. The V end lost 1 base, the J end lost 1 base, and 7 bases lay between the germline ends.

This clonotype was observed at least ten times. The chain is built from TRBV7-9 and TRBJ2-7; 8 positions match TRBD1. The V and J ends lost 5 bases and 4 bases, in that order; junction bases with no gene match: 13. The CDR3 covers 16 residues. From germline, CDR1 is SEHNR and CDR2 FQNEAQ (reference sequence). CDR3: CASSEKGTGPRYEQYF. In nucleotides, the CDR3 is TGTGCCAGCAGCGAGAAGGGGACAGGCCCTAGATACGAGCAGTACTTC.

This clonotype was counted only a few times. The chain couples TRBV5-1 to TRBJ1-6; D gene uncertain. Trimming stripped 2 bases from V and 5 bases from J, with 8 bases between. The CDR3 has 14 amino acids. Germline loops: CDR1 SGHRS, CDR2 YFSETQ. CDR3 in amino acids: CASSLEGDNSPLHF. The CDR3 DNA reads TGCGCCAGCAGCTTAGAAGGAGATAATTCACCCCTCCACTTT.

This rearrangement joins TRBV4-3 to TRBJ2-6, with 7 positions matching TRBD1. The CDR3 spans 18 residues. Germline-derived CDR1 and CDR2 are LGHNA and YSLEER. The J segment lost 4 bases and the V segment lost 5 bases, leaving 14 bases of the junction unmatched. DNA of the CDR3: TGCGCCAGCAGCACTACGGTCCAGGGGGAAACAGGGGCCAACGTCCTGACTTTC. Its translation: CASSTTVQGETGANVLTF.

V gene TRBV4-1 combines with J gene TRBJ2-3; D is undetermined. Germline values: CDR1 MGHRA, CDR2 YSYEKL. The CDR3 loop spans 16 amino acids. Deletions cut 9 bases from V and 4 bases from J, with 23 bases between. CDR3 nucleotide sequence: TGCGCCAGTACCAAGCAGGTTCAGTTTGGGGCAGATACGCAGTATTTT. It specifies CASTKQVQFGADTQYF.

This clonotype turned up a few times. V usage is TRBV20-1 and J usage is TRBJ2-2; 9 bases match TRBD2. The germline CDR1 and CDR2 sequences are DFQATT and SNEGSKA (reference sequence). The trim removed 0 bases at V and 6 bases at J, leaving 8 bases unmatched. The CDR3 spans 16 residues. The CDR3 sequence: CSARDRRLAGSGELFF. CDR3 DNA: TGCAGTGCTAGAGATCGGCGGCTAGCGGGGTCCGGGGAGCTGTTTTTT.

CDR3 protein: CSVRGGSGNTIYF. The CDR3 bases are TGCAGCGTCCGGGGGGGCTCTGGAAACACCATATATTTT. The chain links TRBV29-1 to TRBJ1-3; D is possibly TRBD1 (5 bases). Trimming stripped 6 bases from V and 0 bases from J, with 9 bases between. The CDR3 totals 13 residues. Germline-derived CDR1 and CDR2 are SQVTM and ANQGSEA.

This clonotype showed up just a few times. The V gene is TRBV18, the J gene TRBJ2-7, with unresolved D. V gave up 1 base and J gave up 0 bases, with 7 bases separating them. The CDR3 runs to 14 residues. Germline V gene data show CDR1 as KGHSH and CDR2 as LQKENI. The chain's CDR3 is CASSPLGSSYEQYV. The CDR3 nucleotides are TGTGCCAGCTCACCACTGGGAAGCTCCTACGAGCAGTACGTC.

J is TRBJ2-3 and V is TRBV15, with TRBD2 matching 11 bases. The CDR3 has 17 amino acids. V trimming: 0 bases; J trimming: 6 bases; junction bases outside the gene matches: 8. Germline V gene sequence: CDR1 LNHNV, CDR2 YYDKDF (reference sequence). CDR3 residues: CATSRDLVAGGLDTQYF. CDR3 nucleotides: TGTGCCACCAGCAGAGATCTGGTAGCGGGGGGGTTGGATACGCAGTATTTT.

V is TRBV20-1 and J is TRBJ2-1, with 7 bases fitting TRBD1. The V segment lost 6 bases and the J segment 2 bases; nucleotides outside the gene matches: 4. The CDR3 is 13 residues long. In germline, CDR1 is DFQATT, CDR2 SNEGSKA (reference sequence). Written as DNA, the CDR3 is TGCAGTGCCCCGACAGGGCCCTACAATGAGCAGTTCTTC. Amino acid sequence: CSAPTGPYNEQFF.

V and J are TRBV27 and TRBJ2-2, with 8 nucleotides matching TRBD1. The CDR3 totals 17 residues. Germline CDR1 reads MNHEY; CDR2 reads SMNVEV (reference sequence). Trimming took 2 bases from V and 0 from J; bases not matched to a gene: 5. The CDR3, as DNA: TGTGCCAGCAGTTTACCCCAGGGGGCAACGAACACCGGGGAGCTGTTTTTT. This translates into CASSLPQGATNTGELFF.

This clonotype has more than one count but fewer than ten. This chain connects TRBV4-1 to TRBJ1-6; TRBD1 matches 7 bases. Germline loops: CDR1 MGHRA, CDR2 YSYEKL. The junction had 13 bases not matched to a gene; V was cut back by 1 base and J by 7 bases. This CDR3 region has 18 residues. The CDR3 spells CASSQVFPIGTANSPLHF. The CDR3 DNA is TGCGCCAGCAGCCAAGTTTTCCCGATCGGGACAGCGAATTCACCCCTCCACTTT.

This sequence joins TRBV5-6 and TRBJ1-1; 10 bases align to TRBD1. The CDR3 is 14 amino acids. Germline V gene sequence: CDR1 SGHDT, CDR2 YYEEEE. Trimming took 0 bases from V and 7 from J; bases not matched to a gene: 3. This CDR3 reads CASSLGDRGIEAFF. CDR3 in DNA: TGTGCCAGCAGCTTGGGGGACAGGGGCATTGAAGCTTTCTTT.

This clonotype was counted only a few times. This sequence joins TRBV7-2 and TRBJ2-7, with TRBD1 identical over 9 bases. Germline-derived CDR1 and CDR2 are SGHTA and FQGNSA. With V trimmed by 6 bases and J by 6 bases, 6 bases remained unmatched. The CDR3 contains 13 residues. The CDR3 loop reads CASSRTGEFEQYV. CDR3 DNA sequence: TGTGCCAGCAGTCGGACAGGGGAATTCGAGCAGTACGTC.

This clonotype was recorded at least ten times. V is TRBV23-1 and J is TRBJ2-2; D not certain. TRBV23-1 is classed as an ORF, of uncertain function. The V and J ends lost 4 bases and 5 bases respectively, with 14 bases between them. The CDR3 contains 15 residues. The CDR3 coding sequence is TGCGCCAGCAGTCGAACAGTGGAAGGAACCGGGGAGCTGTTTTTT. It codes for CASSRTVEGTGELFF.

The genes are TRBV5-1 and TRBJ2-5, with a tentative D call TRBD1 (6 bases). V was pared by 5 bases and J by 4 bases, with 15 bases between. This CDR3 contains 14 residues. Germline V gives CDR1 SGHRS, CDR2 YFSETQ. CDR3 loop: CASSSGPRGETQYF. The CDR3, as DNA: TGCGCCAGCAGTTCGGGGCCCAGGGGAGAGACCCAGTACTTC. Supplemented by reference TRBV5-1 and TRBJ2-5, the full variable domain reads KAGVTQTPRYLIKTRGQQVTLSCSPISGHRSVSWYQQTPGQGLQFLFEYFSETQRNKGNFPGRFSGRQFSNSRSEMNVSTLELGDSALYLCASSSGPRGETQYFGPGTRLLVL.

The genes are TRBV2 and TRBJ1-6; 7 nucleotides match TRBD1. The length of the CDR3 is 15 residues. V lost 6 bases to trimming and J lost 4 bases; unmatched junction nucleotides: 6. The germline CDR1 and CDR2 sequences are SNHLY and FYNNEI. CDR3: CASRDWTGYNSPLHF. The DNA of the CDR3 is TGTGCCAGCAGAGATTGGACAGGATATAATTCACCCCTCCACTTT. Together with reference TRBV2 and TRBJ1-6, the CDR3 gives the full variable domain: EPEVTQTPSHQVTQMGQEVILRCVPISNHLYFYWYRQILGQKVEFLVSFYNNEISEKSEIFDDQFSVERPDGSNFTLKIRSTKLEDSAMYFCASRDWTGYNSPLHFGNGTRLTVT.

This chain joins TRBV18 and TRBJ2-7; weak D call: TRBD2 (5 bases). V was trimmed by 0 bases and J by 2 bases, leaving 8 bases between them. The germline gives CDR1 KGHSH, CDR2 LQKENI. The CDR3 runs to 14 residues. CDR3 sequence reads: CASSPPGKTYEQYV. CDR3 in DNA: TGTGCCAGCTCACCACCCGGGAAGACCTACGAGCAGTACGTC.

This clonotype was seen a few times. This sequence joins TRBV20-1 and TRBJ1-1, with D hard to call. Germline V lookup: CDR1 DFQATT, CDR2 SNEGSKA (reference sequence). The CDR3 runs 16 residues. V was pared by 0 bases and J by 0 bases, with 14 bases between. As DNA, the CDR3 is TGCAGTGCTAGAGATCTGAACAGAGGAATGAACACTGAAGCTTTCTTT. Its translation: CSARDLNRGMNTEAFF.

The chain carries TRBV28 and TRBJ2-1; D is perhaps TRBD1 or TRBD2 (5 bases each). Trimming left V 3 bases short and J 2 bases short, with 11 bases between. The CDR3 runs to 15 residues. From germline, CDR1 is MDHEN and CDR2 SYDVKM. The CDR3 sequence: CASSFIRGAYNEQFF. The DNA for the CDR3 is TGTGCCAGCAGTTTTATTAGGGGAGCCTACAATGAGCAGTTCTTC.